Included here is one TCR beta chain sequence, with context. The antigen is not known. These data come from a study of OX40 agonist ivuxolimab in advanced cancers. Study details: Eligibility rules accepted prior anti-PD-1, anti-PD-L1 or anti-CTLA-4 therapy, and 30% to 40% had some. Broader study findings: With doses of 0.1 to 3.0 mg/kg, CD4+ and CD8+ blood T cells had undergone clonal expansion by week 6.

TCRdb keeps only in-frame clones here, not all; method: immunoSEQ multiplex PCR. This table holds around 150,000 clones, over 75% found once. This CDR3 region has 15 residues. Germline lookup yields CDR1 SGHTA and CDR2 FQGNSA. With V trimmed by 1 base and J by 7 bases, 5 bases remained unmatched. It was autoimmune disease history or systemic immunosuppression that excluded patients. The receptor comes from an adult with an advanced solid tumor such as melanoma, head and neck, liver or kidney cancer. Specimen: CD4+ or CD8+ T cells sorted from blood, collected in a trial of the OX40 agonist ivuxolimab. The genes are TRBV7-2 and TRBJ2-1; 9 positions match TRBD2. DNA of the CDR3: TGTGCCAGCAGCTTAGGGCCTAGCGGGAAAAATGAGCAGTTCTTC. It encodes CASSLGPSGKNEQFF.